A single sample is the source of the 26 T cell receptor beta chains below, sequenced in a study of cytomegalovirus exposure and HLA in healthy donors. PCR was performed using 60 Vbeta and 13 Jbeta primers. The method was immunoSEQ multiplex PCR; TCRdb's version includes in-frame clones alone and lacks a portion of them. The sample yields roughly 150,000 clones, roughly 80% seen once. Sequences were obtained from PBMCs. The receptors originated from a man aged 25-45 years in good health and CMV-seropositive.

V usage is TRBV19 and J usage is TRBJ2-7; 8 nucleotides align to TRBD2. The germline V gene has CDR1 LNHDA and CDR2 SQIVND (reference sequence). The CDR3 contains 14 residues. J lost 4 bases, V lost 5 bases, and 7 bases had no gene match. CDR3 residues: CASSVRGGRYEQYF. The DNA for the CDR3 is TGTGCCAGTAGTGTCCGGGGGGGCCGATACGAGCAGTACTTC.

This clone is a singleton in its sample. V and J are TRBV28 and TRBJ1-1; possible D gene TRBD1, 5 bases. The germline V and J ends were trimmed by 7 bases and 8 bases, with 20 bases remaining between them. The CDR3 has 14 amino acids. CDR1 and CDR2 (germline): MDHEN, SYDVKM. DNA of the CDR3: TGTGCCAGCACCCCCCACCGGGGGGTGATGGAAGCTTTCTTT. Its protein is CASTPHRGVMEAFF.

The rearrangement uses TRBV25-1 and TRBJ2-2, with 7 bases fitting TRBD1. J gave up 2 bases and V 5 bases, and 5 bases lay outside the gene matches. Germline CDR1 is MGHDK and CDR2 is SYGVNS. CDR3 length: 15 residues. CDR3 nucleotides: TGTGCCAGCAGTCAGGACAGGAAAAACACCGGGGAGCTGTTTTTT. Translation: CASSQDRKNTGELFF. The whole variable domain, remainder taken from reference TRBV25-1 and TRBJ2-2, is EADIYQTPRYLVIGTGKKITLECSQTMGHDKMYWYQQDPGMELHLIHYSYGVNSTEKGDLSSESTVSRIRTEHFPLTLESARPSHTSQYLCASSQDRKNTGELFFGEGSRLTVL.

This chain links TRBV29-1 with TRBJ1-1; 7 bases agree with TRBD1. This CDR3 is built from 12 residues. With 6 bases clipped from V and 3 bases from J, the junction kept 4 bases outside the gene matches. CDR1 SQVTM and CDR2 ANQGSEA come from the germline V gene. The CDR3 here is CSVAQGYTEAFF. The CDR3 nucleotides are TGCAGCGTCGCACAGGGGTACACTGAAGCTTTCTTT.

This chain connects TRBV5-6 to TRBJ1-4; no clear D. Germline CDR1 reads SGHDT; CDR2 reads YYEEEE. This CDR3 contains 15 residues. The germline V and J ends were trimmed by 4 bases and 4 bases, with 14 bases remaining between them. CDR3 residues: CASSPLRRYNEKLFF. CDR3 bases: TGTGCCAGCAGCCCTCTTAGGCGGTATAATGAAAAACTGTTTTTT.

The chain recombines TRBV5-6 with TRBJ1-1; a weak D match, TRBD1 (5 bases). Germline V gives CDR1 SGHDT, CDR2 YYEEEE. The CDR3 length is 15 residues. Trimming pared 3 bases from V and 4 bases from J, leaving 16 bases between. DNA of the CDR3: TGTGCCAGCAGCTCCTCTTGGTCCAGGGCCACTGAAGCTTTCTTT. Translating gives CASSSSWSRATEAFF.

The chain employs TRBV6-5 and TRBJ1-2; 10 bases align to TRBD1. This CDR3 comprises 14 residues. Germline V gene lookup returns CDR1 MNHEY and CDR2 SVGAGI. V lost 9 bases to trimming and J lost 4 bases; unmatched junction nucleotides: 8. The CDR3 sequence is CASRTGGEGYGYTF. Written as DNA, the CDR3 is TGTGCCAGTAGGACAGGGGGGGAGGGCTATGGCTACACCTTC.

This chain uses TRBV11-2 with TRBJ2-7, with D hard to call. This CDR3 comprises 13 residues. Deletions cut 3 bases from V and 1 base from J, with 7 bases between. The germline V gene has CDR1 SGHAT and CDR2 FQNNGV. The CDR3 nucleotides are TGTGCCAGCAGCTTTACGGTTTCCTACGAGCAGTACTTC. Translation gives CASSFTVSYEQYF.

The gene calls are TRBV28 and TRBJ2-7; TRBD2 agrees at 10 bases. Germline V lookup: CDR1 MDHEN, CDR2 SYDVKM. There are 14 residues in the CDR3. After removal of 4 bases from V and 5 bases from J, the junction contained 5 bases not matched to a gene. The CDR3 loop is CASSSLAGVHEQYF. The CDR3 DNA follows: TGTGCCAGCAGTTCCCTAGCGGGGGTTCACGAGCAGTACTTC.

The V call is TRBV5-6, the J call TRBJ1-1, with D uncertain. The CDR3 sequence is 15 residues long. Germline CDR1 SGHDT, CDR2 YYEEEE. With 3 bases removed from V and 0 bases from J, the gap between germline ends came to 12 bases. The CDR3 DNA follows: TGTGCCAGCAGCTGGAGAGAGCTGGTGAACACTGAAGCTTTCTTT. Amino acid sequence: CASSWRELVNTEAFF.

The V gene is TRBV6-4, the J gene TRBJ2-2; D perhaps matches TRBD2 (5 bases). The V end lost 2 bases, the J end lost 8 bases, and 18 bases lay between the germline ends. The germline gives CDR1 MRHNA, CDR2 SNTAGT. This CDR3 has 16 residues. The CDR3 bases are TGTGCCAGCAGTGACCATAGCGAGGAGCATTCGGGGGAGCTGTTTTTT. Translating gives CASSDHSEEHSGELFF.

The chain recombines TRBV9 with TRBJ2-7; 7 nucleotides align to TRBD1. Unmatched junction bases numbered 9, after V lost 3 bases and J lost 3 bases. Germline CDR1 reads SGDLS; CDR2 reads YYNGEE. The CDR3 length is 15 residues. The CDR3 DNA sequence: TGTGCCAGCAGCGAGAGGGACAGTGGGGTCTACGAGCAGTACTTC. This codes for CASSERDSGVYEQYF.

The rearrangement links TRBV28 to TRBJ2-5; maybe TRBD2 (6 bases). Germline CDR1 MDHEN, CDR2 SYDVKM. The CDR3 covers 17 residues. Trimming took 6 bases from V and 7 from J, leaving 27 bases between them. The CDR3 loop is CASRSTGYGSRVVTQYF. The CDR3 DNA follows: TGTGCCAGCAGATCTACGGGGTACGGGAGTAGGGTAGTGACCCAGTACTTC. The complete variable domain, with remaining parts taken from reference TRBV28 and TRBJ2-5, reads DVKVTQSSRYLVKRTGEKVFLECVQDMDHENMFWYRQDPGLGLRLIYFSYDVKMKEKGDIPEGYSVSREKKERFSLILESASTNQTSMYLCASRSTGYGSRVVTQYFGPGTRLLVL.

The chain is built from TRBV13 and TRBJ1-3; D is ambiguous. Germline V lookup: CDR1 PRHDT, CDR2 FYEKMQ (reference sequence). The V and J ends lost 1 base and 0 bases respectively, with 7 bases between them. The CDR3 has 15 residues. The CDR3 loop reads CASSLDSSSGNTIYF. CDR3 nucleotide sequence: TGTGCCAGCAGCTTAGACTCGAGCTCTGGAAACACCATATATTTT. Together with reference TRBV13 and TRBJ1-3, the CDR3 gives the full variable domain: AAGVIQSPRHLIKEKRETATLKCYPIPRHDTVYWYQQGPGQDPQFLISFYEKMQSDKGSIPDRFSAQQFSDYHSELNMSSLELGDSALYFCASSLDSSSGNTIYFGEGSWLTVV.

This chain joins TRBV9 and TRBJ2-1, with TRBD2 identical over 9 bases. The trim removed 3 bases at V and 4 bases at J, leaving 11 bases unmatched. Looked up from germline, CDR1 is SGDLS and CDR2 is YYNGEE. CDR3 length: 17 amino acids. In DNA, the CDR3 is TGTGCCAGCAGCGAGTCATTAGCGGGGGTCAAGTACAATGAGCAGTTCTTC. Residues: CASSESLAGVKYNEQFF. Together with reference TRBV9 and TRBJ2-1, the CDR3 gives the full variable domain: DSGVTQTPKHLITATGQRVTLRCSPRSGDLSVYWYQQSLDQGLQFLIQYYNGEERAKGNILERFSAQQFPDLHSELNLSSLELGDSALYFCASSESLAGVKYNEQFFGPGTRLTVL.

The chain employs TRBV9 and TRBJ2-5; TRBD1 might be the D (6 bases). V shed 4 bases and J shed 5 bases, with 18 bases lying between them. CDR3 length equals 15 residues. CDR1 and CDR2 (germline): SGDLS, YYNGEE. The CDR3 reads CASSPSDSVWETQYF. The CDR3 DNA sequence: TGTGCCAGCAGCCCATCGGACAGTGTATGGGAGACCCAGTACTTC.

This rearrangement joins TRBV7-2 to TRBJ2-3; D is unresolved. Germline assignment: CDR1 SGHTA and CDR2 FQGNSA. The V gene lost 4 bases and the J gene lost 0 bases, with 11 bases spanning the gap. The CDR3 sequence is 15 residues long. CDR3 nucleotide sequence: TGTGCCAGCAGCTCGCGGCTAGTTAGCACAGATACGCAGTATTTT. It codes for CASSSRLVSTDTQYF.

This rearrangement joins TRBV9 to TRBJ2-1; 12 positions agree with TRBD2. The CDR3 has 16 amino acids. V shed 3 bases, J shed 9 bases, and the junction held 10 bases outside the gene matches. Germline V gives CDR1 SGDLS, CDR2 YYNGEE. The CDR3 protein is CASSGRLAGGPSEQFF. The CDR3 region has the DNA TGTGCCAGCAGCGGGCGTCTAGCGGGAGGGCCTAGTGAGCAGTTCTTC.

This clone has just one count. The chain joins TRBV27 to TRBJ2-1; D is perhaps TRBD2 (6 bases). This CDR3 comprises 16 residues. In germline, CDR1 is MNHEY, CDR2 SMNVEV (reference sequence). V dropped 2 bases and J dropped 5 bases, with 16 bases sitting between them. DNA for the CDR3: TGTGCCAGCAGTTTAACCTTCCGGACTACTAACAATGAGCAGTTCTTC. Residues: CASSLTFRTTNNEQFF.

This chain joins TRBV28 and TRBJ2-1; TRBD2 agrees at 16 bases. Germline CDR1 reads MDHEN; CDR2 reads SYDVKM. J lost 7 bases, V lost 5 bases, and 11 bases had no gene match. This CDR3 spans 18 amino acids. In nucleotides, the CDR3 is TGTGCCAGCAGTCCAAATCCGGGACTAGCGGGAGGGAATAATGAGCAGTTCTTC. Protein: CASSPNPGLAGGNNEQFF.

This rearrangement joins TRBV5-1 to TRBJ2-2; 7 bases align to TRBD1. CDR3 length: 16 residues. CDR1 and CDR2 from the germline V gene are SGHRS and YFSETQ. Trimming removed 3 bases from V and 0 bases from J; junction bases left unmatched: 5. The CDR3 protein is CASSSTGSANTGELFF. The CDR3 region has the DNA TGCGCCAGCAGCTCGACAGGGTCGGCGAACACCGGGGAGCTGTTTTTT.

The chain employs TRBV5-1 and TRBJ2-4, with 8 bases fitting TRBD2. V trimming: 4 bases; J trimming: 6 bases; junction bases outside the gene matches: 6. Germline values: CDR1 SGHRS, CDR2 YFSETQ. The CDR3 has 14 amino acids. CDR3 sequence: CASSVSGAANIQYF. CDR3 sequence (DNA): TGCGCCAGCAGCGTTAGCGGGGCAGCAAACATTCAGTACTTC.

The rearrangement links TRBV5-1 to TRBJ2-5; TRBD2 is a possible D gene (6 bases). V dropped 0 bases and J dropped 4 bases, with 16 bases sitting between them. The CDR3 runs 16 residues. The germline V gene encodes CDR1 SGHRS and CDR2 YFSETQ. DNA of the CDR3: TGCGCCAGCAGCTTGGATGGGGGGACTCTCTCAGAGACCCAGTACTTC. It yields the protein CASSLDGGTLSETQYF.

This chain uses TRBV11-2 with TRBJ2-1; 11 nucleotides line up with TRBD2. V dropped 1 base and J dropped 9; count of bases not matched to a gene: 5. CDR1 is SGHAT and CDR2 is FQNNGV in the germline V gene. The CDR3 has 15 amino acids. CDR3 protein: CASSLGLAGGTEQFF. The CDR3 DNA reads as TGTGCCAGCAGCTTAGGCCTAGCGGGAGGAACTGAGCAGTTCTTC.

The chain has TRBV28 and TRBJ2-1, with TRBD1 matching over 10 bases. The CDR3 contains 17 residues. Germline V gene lookup returns CDR1 MDHEN and CDR2 SYDVKM. Trimming removed 10 bases from V and 9 bases from J; junction bases left unmatched: 21. CDR3 DNA: TGTGCCATCAGCGGAGGATCGTTGGGACAGGGGTTTAGTGAGCAGTTCTTC. It specifies CAISGGSLGQGFSEQFF. Full variable domain (outside the CDR3, taken from reference TRBV28 and TRBJ2-1): DVKVTQSSRYLVKRTGEKVFLECVQDMDHENMFWYRQDPGLGLRLIYFSYDVKMKEKGDIPEGYSVSREKKERFSLILESASTNQTSMYLCAISGGSLGQGFSEQFFGPGTRLTVL.

The CDR3 here is CASSQARDRGTEAFF. The CDR3 nucleotides are TGTGCCAGCAGCCAGGCACGGGACAGGGGTACTGAAGCTTTCTTT. V usage is TRBV5-6 and J usage is TRBJ1-1, with 10 bases that match TRBD1. The CDR3 spans 15 residues. V lost 4 bases and J lost 5; bases outside the gene matches: 8. Germline lookup yields CDR1 SGHDT and CDR2 YYEEEE.